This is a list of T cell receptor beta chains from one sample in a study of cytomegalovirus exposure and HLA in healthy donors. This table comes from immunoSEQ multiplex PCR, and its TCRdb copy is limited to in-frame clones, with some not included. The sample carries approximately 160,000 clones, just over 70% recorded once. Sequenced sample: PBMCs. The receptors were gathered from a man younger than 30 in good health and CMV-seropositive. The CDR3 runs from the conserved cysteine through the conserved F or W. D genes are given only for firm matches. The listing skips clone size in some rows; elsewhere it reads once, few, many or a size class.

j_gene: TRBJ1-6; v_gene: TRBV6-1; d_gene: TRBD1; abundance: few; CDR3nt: TGTGCCAGCAACCGACAGGGGGCTCTTAATTCACCCCTCCACTTT; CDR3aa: CASNRQGALNSPLHF
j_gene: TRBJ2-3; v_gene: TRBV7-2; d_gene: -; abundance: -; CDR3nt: TGTGCCAGCAGCTTCGGGGGTTATACGCAGTATTTT; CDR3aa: CASSFGGYTQYF
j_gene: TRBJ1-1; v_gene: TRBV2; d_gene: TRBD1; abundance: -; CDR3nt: TGTGCCAGCATGGTGGGCAGGGGGCGCAATGAAGCTTTCTTT; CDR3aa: CASMVGRGRNEAFF
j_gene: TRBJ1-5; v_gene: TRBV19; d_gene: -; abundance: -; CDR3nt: TGTGCCAGTAGTATTGACGGACTACTCAATCAGCCCCAGCATTTT; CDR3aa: CASSIDGLLNQPQHF
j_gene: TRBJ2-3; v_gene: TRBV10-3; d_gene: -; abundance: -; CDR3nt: TGTGCCATAGGGGGGGCACGGCCGACAACAACTAGCACAGATACGCAGTATTTT; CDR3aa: CAIGGARPTTTSTDTQYF
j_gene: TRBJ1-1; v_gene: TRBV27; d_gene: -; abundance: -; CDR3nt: TGTGCCAGCAGTTTAGATTCCAGGTACACTGAAGCTTTCTTT; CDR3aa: CASSLDSRYTEAFF
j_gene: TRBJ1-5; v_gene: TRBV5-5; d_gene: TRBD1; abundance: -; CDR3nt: TGTGCCAGCAGCTTACTGACAGGGGTGAGCAATCAGCCCCAGCATTTT; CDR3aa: CASSLLTGVSNQPQHF
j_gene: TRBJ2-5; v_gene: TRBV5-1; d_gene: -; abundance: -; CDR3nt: TGCGCCAGCAGCTTCGGACAGACAGAGACCCAGTACTTC; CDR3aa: CASSFGQTETQYF
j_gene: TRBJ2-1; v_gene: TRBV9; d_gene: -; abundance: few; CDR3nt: TGTGCCAGCAGCGTAGAGCCAGGAATCTATGAGCAGTTCTTC; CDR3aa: CASSVEPGIYEQFF
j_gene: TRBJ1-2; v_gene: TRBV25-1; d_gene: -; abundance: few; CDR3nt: TGTGCCAGCAGTGCGGGGGGGGGCGAGCGGGGAGGCTACACCTTC; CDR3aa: CASSAGGGERGGYTF
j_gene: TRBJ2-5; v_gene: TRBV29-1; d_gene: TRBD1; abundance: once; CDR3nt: TGCAGCGTTGAAGTGACAGGGCTCCCCCAAGAGACCCAGTACTTC; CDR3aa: CSVEVTGLPQETQYF
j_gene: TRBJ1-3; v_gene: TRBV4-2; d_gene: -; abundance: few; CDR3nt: TGTGCCAGCAGCCCCCCGGGACAAATCTCTGGAAACACCATATATTTT; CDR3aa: CASSPPGQISGNTIYF
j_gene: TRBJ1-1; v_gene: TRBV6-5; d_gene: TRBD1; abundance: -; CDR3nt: TGTGCCAGCAGTTACCGGGACAGGGCCTTCGTAGCTTTCTTT; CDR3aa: CASSYRDRAFVAFF
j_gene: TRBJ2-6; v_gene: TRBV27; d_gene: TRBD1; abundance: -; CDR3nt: TGTGCCAGCACCCCCGGGACAGGGGTCTCTGGGGCCAACGTCCTGACTTTC; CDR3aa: CASTPGTGVSGANVLTF
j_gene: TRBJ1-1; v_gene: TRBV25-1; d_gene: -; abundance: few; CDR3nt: TGTGCCAGTCGCCGGGGGGGCGGGTATGGTGCTTTCTTT; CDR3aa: CASRRGGGYGAFF
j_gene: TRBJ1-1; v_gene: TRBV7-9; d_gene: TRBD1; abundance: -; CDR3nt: TGTGCCAGCAGCCCTGGACAGGGGAGTTGGAGTGAAACTGAAGCTTTCTTT; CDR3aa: CASSPGQGSWSETEAFF
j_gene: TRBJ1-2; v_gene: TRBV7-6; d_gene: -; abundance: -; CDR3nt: TGTGCCAGCGCCCAGGGTACAAACTATGGCTACACCTTC; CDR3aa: CASAQGTNYGYTF
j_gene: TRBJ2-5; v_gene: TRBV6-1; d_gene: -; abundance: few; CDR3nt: TGTGCCAGCAGTGAATCTAGCATGAGATGGGAGACCCAGTACTTC; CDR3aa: CASSESSMRWETQYF
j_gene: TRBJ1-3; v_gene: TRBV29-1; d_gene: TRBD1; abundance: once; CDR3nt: TGCAGCGTTGCCAGGGGGTTGACCATATATTTT; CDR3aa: CSVARGLTIYF
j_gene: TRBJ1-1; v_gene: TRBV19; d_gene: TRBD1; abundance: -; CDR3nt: TGTGCCAGTAGTTCACAGGGGGGGAACACTGAAGCTTTCTTT; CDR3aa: CASSSQGGNTEAFF
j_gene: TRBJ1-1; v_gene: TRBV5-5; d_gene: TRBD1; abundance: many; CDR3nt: TGTGCCAGCAGCTTGGCCGGGACAGGGGGTACTGAAGCTTTCTTT; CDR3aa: CASSLAGTGGTEAFF
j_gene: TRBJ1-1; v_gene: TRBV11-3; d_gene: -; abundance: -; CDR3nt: TGTGCCAGCAGCTTAAGAGGGGGACCACCCACAAACACTGAAGCTTTCTTT; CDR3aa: CASSLRGGPPTNTEAFF
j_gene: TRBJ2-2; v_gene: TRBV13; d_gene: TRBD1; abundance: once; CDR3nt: TGTGCCAGCAGGGGGACAGGAGACACCGGGGAGCTGTTTTTT; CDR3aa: CASRGTGDTGELFF
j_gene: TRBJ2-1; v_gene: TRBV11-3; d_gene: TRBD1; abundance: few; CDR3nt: TGTGCCAGCAGCTTTAGGGACAGGGCAAATGAGCAGTTCTTC; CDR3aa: CASSFRDRANEQFF
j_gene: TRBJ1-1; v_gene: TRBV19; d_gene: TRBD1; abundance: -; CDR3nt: TGTGCCAGTACCACGTTGGGACAGGGGAACACTGAAGCTTTCTTT; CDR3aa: CASTTLGQGNTEAFF
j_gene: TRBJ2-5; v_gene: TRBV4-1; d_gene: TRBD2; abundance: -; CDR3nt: TGCGCCAGCAGCCGTTCGACTAGCGTATGGGAGACCCAGTACTTC; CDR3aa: CASSRSTSVWETQYF
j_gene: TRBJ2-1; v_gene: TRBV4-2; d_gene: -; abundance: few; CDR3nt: TGTGCCAGCAGCCCTTTACAGACTAGACGAGCGTTCGACGAGCAGTTCTTC; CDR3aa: CASSPLQTRRAFDEQFF
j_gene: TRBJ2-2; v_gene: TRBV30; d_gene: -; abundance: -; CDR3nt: TGTGCCTGGGCTAATGGGGCCGTTCGGGCCGGGGAGCTGTTTTTT; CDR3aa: CAWANGAVRAGELFF
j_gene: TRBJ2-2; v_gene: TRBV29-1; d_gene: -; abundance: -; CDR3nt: TGCAGCGTTGGTCGTCAGGGAATGGCCGGGGAGCTGTTTTTT; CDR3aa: CSVGRQGMAGELFF
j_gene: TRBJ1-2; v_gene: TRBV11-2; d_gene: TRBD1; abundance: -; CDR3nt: TGTGCCAGCAGCCTCGGACAGGGCTATGGCTACACCTTC; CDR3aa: CASSLGQGYGYTF
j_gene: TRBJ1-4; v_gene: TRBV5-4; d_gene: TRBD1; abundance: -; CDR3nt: TGTGCCAGCAGCCGACAGGGGGCGCCTAATGAAAAACTGTTTTTT; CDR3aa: CASSRQGAPNEKLFF
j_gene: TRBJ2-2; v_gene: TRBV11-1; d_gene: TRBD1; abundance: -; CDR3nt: TGTGCCAGCAGCTTGAACAGGGGAGCCGGGGAGCTGTTTTTT; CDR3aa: CASSLNRGAGELFF
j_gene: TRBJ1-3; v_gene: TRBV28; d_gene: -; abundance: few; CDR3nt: TGTGCCACGACTCCTTCCTACTCTGGAAACACCATATATTTT; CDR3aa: CATTPSYSGNTIYF
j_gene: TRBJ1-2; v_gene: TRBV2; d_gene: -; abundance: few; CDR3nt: TGTGCCAGCAGCCGGACAGAGAACTATGGCTACACCTTC; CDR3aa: CASSRTENYGYTF
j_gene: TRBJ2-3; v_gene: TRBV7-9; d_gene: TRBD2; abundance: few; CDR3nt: TGTGCCAGCAGCTCTAGCGGGAGGGAGACAGATACGCAGTATTTT; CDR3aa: CASSSSGRETDTQYF
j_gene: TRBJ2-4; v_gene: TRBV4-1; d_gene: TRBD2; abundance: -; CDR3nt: TGCGCCAGCAGGGGTAGCGGGCTAGCCAAAAACATTCAGTACTTC; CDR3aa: CASRGSGLAKNIQYF
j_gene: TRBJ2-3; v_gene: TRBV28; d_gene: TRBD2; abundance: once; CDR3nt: TGTGCCAGCACCCTAGGCACGGGACTAAAAGATACGCAGTATTTT; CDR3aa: CASTLGTGLKDTQYF
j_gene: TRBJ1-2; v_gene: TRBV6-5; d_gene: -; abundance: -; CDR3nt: TGTGCCACCAAAAGATCGGTTATGGGCTACACCTTC; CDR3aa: CATKRSVMGYTF
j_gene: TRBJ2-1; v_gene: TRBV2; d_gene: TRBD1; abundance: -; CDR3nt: TGTGCCAGCAGAGCCGGGACAGGCTTCAAGCAGTTCTTC; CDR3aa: CASRAGTGFKQFF
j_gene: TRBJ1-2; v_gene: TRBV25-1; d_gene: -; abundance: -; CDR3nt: TGTGCCAGCAGTGAAAATCTGGGGGCGGGTGGCTACACCTTC; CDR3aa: CASSENLGAGGYTF
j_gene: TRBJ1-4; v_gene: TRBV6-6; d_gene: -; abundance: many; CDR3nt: TGTGCCAGCAGATCTAAGAATGAAAAACTGTTTTTT; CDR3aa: CASRSKNEKLFF
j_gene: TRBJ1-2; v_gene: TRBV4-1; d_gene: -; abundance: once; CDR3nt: TGCGCCAGCAGCCAGCCATCCGGGGGACTGATCTATGGCTACACCTTC; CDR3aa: CASSQPSGGLIYGYTF
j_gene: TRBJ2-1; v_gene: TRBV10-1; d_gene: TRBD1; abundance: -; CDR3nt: TGCGCCAACCCGGGACAGGGGCTCAATGAGCAGTTCTTC; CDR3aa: CANPGQGLNEQFF
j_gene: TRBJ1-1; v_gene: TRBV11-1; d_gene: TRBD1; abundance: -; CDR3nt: TGTGCCAGCAGCCCAGGGGACAGCATGAACACTGAAGCTTTCTTT; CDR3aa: CASSPGDSMNTEAFF
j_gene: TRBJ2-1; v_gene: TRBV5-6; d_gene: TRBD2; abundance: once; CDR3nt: TGTGCCAGCAGCTTTACAGCGGGGAATGAGCAGTTCTTC; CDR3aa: CASSFTAGNEQFF
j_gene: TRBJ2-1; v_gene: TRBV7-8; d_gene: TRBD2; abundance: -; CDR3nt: TGTGCCAGCAGCTTAGTTGCGGGGGGGTACAATGAGCAGTTCTTC; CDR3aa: CASSLVAGGYNEQFF
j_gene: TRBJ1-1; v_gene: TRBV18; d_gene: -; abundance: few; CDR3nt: TGTGCCAGCTCTCCACAGGAGGGAGGGACTGAAGCTTTCTTT; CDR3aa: CASSPQEGGTEAFF
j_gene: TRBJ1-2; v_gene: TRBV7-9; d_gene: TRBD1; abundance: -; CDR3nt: TGTGCCAGCAGCTCGCCCGGGACAGCTTCTAATGGCTACACCTTC; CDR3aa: CASSSPGTASNGYTF
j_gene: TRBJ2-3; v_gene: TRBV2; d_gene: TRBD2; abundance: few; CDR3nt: TGTGCCAGCAGTGGCGGGGGGAGAACAGATACGCAGTATTTT; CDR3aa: CASSGGGRTDTQYF
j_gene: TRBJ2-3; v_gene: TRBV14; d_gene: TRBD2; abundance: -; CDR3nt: TGTGCCAGCAGCCAAGTTCTAGCGGGAGAGGTCAGCACAGATACGCAGTATTTT; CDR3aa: CASSQVLAGEVSTDTQYF
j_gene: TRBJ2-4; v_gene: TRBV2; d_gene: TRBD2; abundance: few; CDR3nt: TGTGCCAGCAGGAGCGGGGTGGGCATTCAGTACTTC; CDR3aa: CASRSGVGIQYF
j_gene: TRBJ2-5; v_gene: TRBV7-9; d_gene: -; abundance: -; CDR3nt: TGTGCCAGCAGCTTCCCCCCTCAAGAGACCCAGTACTTC; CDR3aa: CASSFPPQETQYF
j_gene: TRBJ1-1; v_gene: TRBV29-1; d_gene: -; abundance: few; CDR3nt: TGCAGCGTTGGCAGTATCACTGAAGCTTTCTTT; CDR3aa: CSVGSITEAFF
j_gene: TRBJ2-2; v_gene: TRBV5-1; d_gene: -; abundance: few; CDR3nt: TGCGCCAGCAGCTTGGACTATTCTAGTGGCCACACCGGGGAGCTGTTTTTT; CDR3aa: CASSLDYSSGHTGELFF